This TCR beta chain was found in a study of blood T cell repertoires in COVID-19. Sequencing used immunoSEQ multiplex PCR; TCRdb keeps in-frame clones, though not all of them. The sample holds just over 250,000 clones, around 87% seen once. This CDR3 has 15 residues. The V gene lost 1 base and the J gene lost 8 bases, with 18 bases spanning the gap. Per the germline V gene, CDR1 is SQVTM and CDR2 is ANQGSEA. Specimen: peripheral blood. The receptor's source is a woman aged 45 to 65 with acute or convalescent COVID-19. The V gene is TRBV29-1, the J gene TRBJ2-1; weak D call: TRBD2 (6 bases). This CDR3 is CSVEVASEWYDEQFF. The DNA of the CDR3 is TGCAGCGTTGAAGTGGCTAGCGAGTGGTACGATGAGCAGTTCTTC.